This section outlines one TCR beta chain sequence together with its context. The protocol was immunoSEQ multiplex PCR, while the TCRdb copy is restricted to in-frame clones and leaves out a portion. The profile shows about 37,000 clones, 76% of them singletons. The sample belongs to a study of PD-1 blockade in classical Hodgkin lymphoma. V was clipped by 6 bases and J by 7 bases; unmatched bases: 4. The CDR3 extends over 14 amino acids. Germline-derived CDR1 and CDR2 are MNHNY and SVGAGI (reference sequence). All patients experienced relapse after autologous stem cell transplantation, and brentuximab vedotin exposure was variable.

The chain uses TRBV6-6 and TRBJ1-4; TRBD1 aligns across 11 bases. This TCR derives from a human donor with classical Hodgkin lymphoma. Sequences were derived from peripheral blood mononuclear cells (PBMCs), sampled before the second cycle of nivolumab. CDR3 residues: CASSSGTGGEKLFF. The CDR3 DNA sequence: TGTGCCAGCAGCTCCGGGACAGGGGGTGAAAAACTGTTTTTT.